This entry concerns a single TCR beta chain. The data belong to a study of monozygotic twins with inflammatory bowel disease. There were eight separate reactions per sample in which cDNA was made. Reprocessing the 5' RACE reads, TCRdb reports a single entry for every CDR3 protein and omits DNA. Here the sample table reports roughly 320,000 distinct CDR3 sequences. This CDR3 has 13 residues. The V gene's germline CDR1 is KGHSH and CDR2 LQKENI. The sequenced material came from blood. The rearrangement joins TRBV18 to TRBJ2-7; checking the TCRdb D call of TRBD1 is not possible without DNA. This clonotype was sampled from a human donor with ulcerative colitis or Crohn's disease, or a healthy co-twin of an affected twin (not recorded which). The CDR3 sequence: CASSRDGAYEQYF.